The TCR beta chain under discussion was sequenced for a study of blood T cells in healthy people across ages. Findings of the study overall: Estimated diversity, derived from one million T cells, was regarded as an underestimate.

Details on this clonotype: Its antigen is not known.

The V end was cut by 6 bases, the J end by 2 bases, with 20 bases between. CDR3 length equals 16 residues. For the second PCR, which ran for 7 to 11 cycles, a sample-barcoded 5' primer and a J-beta primer mix were used. TCRdb analysed the 5' RACE reads with MiXCR anew, one entry per CDR3 protein. The top ten clones hold roughly 7% of a sample with over 1,200,000 distinct CDR3 sequences, 59% of them seen once. In terms of origin and age, donors were healthy Caucasian individuals from Russia aged roughly 6 to 95. Each sample yielded at least 7 million isolated PBMCs. Specimen: blood. The chain uses TRBV12-3 or TRBV12-4 and TRBJ2-7; tentatively, D is TRBD1 (5 bases). This clonotype was obtained from a man aged 18 to 30 in good health. The CDR3 DNA reads as TGTGCCAGCAGCTCAGGGCCCCGACTTAATACCTACGAGCAGTACTTC. This sequence encodes CASSSGPRLNTYEQYF.